The next 8 T cell receptor beta chains were all read from a single sample in a study of T-cell memory formation after mild COVID-19. Each CDR3 protein is one row after TCRdb ran MiXCR on the 5' RACE reads. This sample yields around 190,000 distinct CDR3 sequences, of which about a fifth are seen a single time; roughly 3.7% belongs to the top ten. Sequenced sample: PBMCs or a T cell subset sorted from them (not recorded which). Receptors were obtained from a man younger than 30 who had mild COVID-19 (a few samples of this study predate the infection). Cell type and time point are not known.

The chain is built from TRBV10-3 and TRBJ2-7; no definite D call. Per the germline V gene, CDR1 is ENHRY and CDR2 is SYGVKD. This CDR3 is 12 amino acids long. With 0 bases removed from V and 7 bases from J, the gap between germline ends came to 7 bases. The CDR3 coding sequence is TGTGCCATCAGTGAGTCGTCGCGGGAGCAGTACTTC. Protein product: CAISESSREQYF.

At least ten counts were recorded for this clonotype. This chain links TRBV3-1 with TRBJ2-5, with D tentatively TRBD1 or TRBD2 (5 bases each). The ends were cut back, 7 bases at V and 2 bases at J, with 11 bases in the middle. The CDR3 contains 13 residues. Per germline, CDR1 LGHDT and CDR2 YNNKEL (reference sequence). The CDR3 DNA follows: TGTGCCAGCACCCTCGGGGCTCAAGAGACCCAGTACTTC. This translates into CASTLGAQETQYF.

This clonotype showed up just a few times. The chain is built from TRBV7-9 and TRBJ2-1, with no clear D. The CDR3 is 13 amino acids. V was pared by 1 base and J by 5 bases, with 6 bases between. Germline V CDR1 and CDR2: SEHNR, FQNEAQ (reference sequence). The chain's CDR3 is CASSLVGNNEQFF. Here the CDR3 DNA reads TGTGCCAGCAGCTTAGTTGGGAACAATGAGCAGTTCTTC. The full variable domain, rest sourced from reference TRBV7-9 and TRBJ2-1, is DTGVSQNPRHKITKRGQNVTFRCDPISEHNRLYWYRQTLGQGPEFLTYFQNEAQLEKSRLLSDRFSAERPKGSFSTLEIQRTEQGDSAMYLCASSLVGNNEQFFGPGTRLTVL.

The chain is built from TRBV12-3 or TRBV12-4 and TRBJ2-5; a possible D gene is TRBD1 (6 bases). There are 17 residues in the CDR3. V was cut by 5 bases and J by 5 bases, with 24 bases left in between. The CDR3 DNA reads as TGTGCCAGCAGTCCCCAATCCCCTTTACAGGGTTCGGAGACCCAGTACTTC. Its translation is CASSPQSPLQGSETQYF.

The chain recombines TRBV28 with TRBJ2-7; D remains unclear. V lost 0 bases, J lost 6 bases, and 12 bases lay in between. The CDR3 runs to 14 residues. Germline V gene lookup returns CDR1 MDHEN and CDR2 SYDVKM. The CDR3 nucleotides are TGTGCCAGCAGTTTATGGACCCTACCTGGCGAGCAGTACGTC. Amino acids: CASSLWTLPGEQYV.

In its sample, this clonotype was seen a few times. V usage is TRBV9 and J usage is TRBJ2-1; 8 bases line up with TRBD2. The CDR3 is 15 residues long. Trimming at V came to 0 bases and at J to 4 bases, leaving 3 bases not matched to a gene. Germline V gene sequence: CDR1 SGDLS, CDR2 YYNGEE. Here the CDR3 DNA reads TGTGCCAGCAGCGTAGTCAGCGGGGGTTACAATGAGCAGTTCTTC. Translated: CASSVVSGGYNEQFF.

This clonotype was seen more than once but under ten times. The rearrangement uses TRBV7-2 and TRBJ1-1; 9 bases are shared with TRBD1. Trimming cost V 3 bases and J 5 bases; bases outside gene matches: 7. CDR3 length equals 15 residues. CDR1 and CDR2 from the germline V gene are SGHTA and FQGNSA. CDR3 in amino acids: CASSFDGQGRTEAFF. CDR3 in DNA: TGTGCCAGCAGCTTCGATGGACAGGGGCGGACTGAAGCTTTCTTT.

This clonotype was detected only a few times. The genes are TRBV6-2 or TRBV6-3 and TRBJ2-3; TRBD2 might be the D (5 bases). CDR3 size: 15 residues. V was cut by 0 bases and J by 0 bases, with 7 bases left in between. Germline V gene data show CDR1 as MNHEY and CDR2 as SVGEGT. The CDR3 spells CASSYSGSSTDTQYF. The DNA for the CDR3 is TGTGCCAGCAGTTACTCGGGGAGCAGCACAGATACGCAGTATTTT.